These 10 T cell receptor beta chains were all obtained from the same sample, sequenced in a study of TIL therapy for anti-PD-1-resistant metastatic lung cancer. The time point here: pre-treatment sample, taken before nivolumab and TIL therapy. This was the immunoSEQ v3 assay. The protocol was immunoSEQ multiplex PCR, while the TCRdb copy is restricted to in-frame clones and leaves out a portion. The data contain approximately 60,000 clones, around 70% of them singletons. This material consisted of blood, taken at baseline. These TCRs come from a person aged 25 to 79 with non-small cell lung cancer.

The rearrangement joins TRBV5-6 to TRBJ1-3; perhaps TRBD1 as D (5 bases). V lost 2 bases and J 9 bases, leaving 12 bases between the germline ends. CDR3 length: 13 residues. Germline-derived CDR1 and CDR2 are SGHDT and YYEEEE. Here the CDR3 reads CASSFRGSPTIYF. DNA of the CDR3: TGTGCCAGCAGCTTTCGGGGCTCCCCCACCATATATTTT.

This sequence joins TRBV2 and TRBJ2-7; perhaps D is TRBD1 or TRBD2 (6 bases each). Trimming took 8 bases from V and 1 from J, leaving 9 bases between them. Germline-derived CDR1 and CDR2 are SNHLY and FYNNEI. The CDR3 runs to 12 residues. The CDR3 DNA reads TGTGCCAGCGAGGGGGGTTCCTACGAGCAGTACTTC. This translates into CASEGGSYEQYF.

V usage is TRBV6-6 and J usage is TRBJ2-3, with 10 bases aligning to TRBD2. The CDR3 consists of 15 residues. In germline, CDR1 is MNHNY, CDR2 SVGAGI (reference sequence). V trimming: 6 bases; J trimming: 5 bases; junction bases outside the gene matches: 8. The CDR3 loop is CASRPLAGVKDTQYF. CDR3 coding DNA: TGTGCCAGCAGGCCTCTAGCGGGAGTTAAAGATACGCAGTATTTT.

This clone was seen repeatedly, ten times or more. This chain uses TRBV7-8 with TRBJ2-7; TRBD2 might be the D (5 bases). The CDR3 totals 13 residues. V lost 1 base and J 6 bases, leaving 10 bases between the germline ends. Germline CDR1 reads SGHVS; CDR2 reads FQNEAQ. The DNA for the CDR3 is TGTGCCAGCAGCTTAGGAGGAGGTTCCGAGCAGTACTTC. Protein product: CASSLGGGSEQYF.

This clone was detected a few times. This chain joins TRBV7-9 and TRBJ2-5; 8 positions match TRBD2. V shed 7 bases and J 1 base; nucleotides not matched to a gene: 8. This CDR3 is built from 15 residues. CDR1 and CDR2 from the germline V gene are SEHNR and FQNEAQ (reference sequence). The CDR3 DNA sequence: TGTGCCAGCATGAGGGTAGCGGGGTTCCAAGAGACCCAGTACTTC. It codes for CASMRVAGFQETQYF.

This clone came up once. The rearrangement links TRBV9 to TRBJ2-2; D not certain. V was pared by 4 bases and J by 2 bases, with 15 bases between. The CDR3 runs 16 residues. The germline gives CDR1 SGDLS, CDR2 YYNGEE. The CDR3 DNA reads TGTGCCAGCAGCCCAAGCTCGCACCTAAACACCGGGGAGCTGTTTTTT. The encoded protein is CASSPSSHLNTGELFF.

As DNA, the CDR3 is TGTGCCAGCAGTTACTCATCGGGCAGGACTGAAGCTTTCTTT. Translation: CASSYSSGRTEAFF. This chain uses TRBV6-6 with TRBJ1-1; no clear D. This CDR3 region has 14 residues. Trimming left V 0 bases short and J 5 bases short, with 10 bases between. Germline V gene lookup returns CDR1 MNHNY and CDR2 SVGAGI (reference sequence).

This rearrangement joins TRBV6-1 to TRBJ2-7; TRBD2 might be the D (5 bases). Germline V gene data show CDR1 as MNHNS and CDR2 as SASEGT. Trimming shortened V by 0 bases and J by 3 bases, and 9 bases separated the two germline ends. This CDR3 is built from 14 residues. CDR3 sequence: CASSEAGSFYEQYF. DNA for the CDR3: TGTGCCAGCAGTGAAGCGGGGAGCTTCTACGAGCAGTACTTC.

The chain employs TRBV29-1 and TRBJ1-2; 7 bases are shared with TRBD1. The germline gives CDR1 SQVTM, CDR2 ANQGSEA. Unmatched junction bases numbered 14, after V lost 6 bases and J lost 4 bases. This CDR3 comprises 15 residues. The CDR3, as DNA: TGCAGCGTCGAGAAGACAGGGATGGCGGTCTATGGCTACACCTTC. It encodes CSVEKTGMAVYGYTF.

The gene calls are TRBV6-5 and TRBJ2-3; D is unclear. This CDR3 is 14 amino acids long. Germline V gene data show CDR1 as MNHEY and CDR2 as SVGAGI. Trimming left V 0 bases short and J 5 bases short, with 9 bases between. The CDR3 sequence: CASSYSPRRDTQYF. The CDR3 DNA reads TGTGCCAGCAGTTACTCCCCGCGTAGAGATACGCAGTATTTT.